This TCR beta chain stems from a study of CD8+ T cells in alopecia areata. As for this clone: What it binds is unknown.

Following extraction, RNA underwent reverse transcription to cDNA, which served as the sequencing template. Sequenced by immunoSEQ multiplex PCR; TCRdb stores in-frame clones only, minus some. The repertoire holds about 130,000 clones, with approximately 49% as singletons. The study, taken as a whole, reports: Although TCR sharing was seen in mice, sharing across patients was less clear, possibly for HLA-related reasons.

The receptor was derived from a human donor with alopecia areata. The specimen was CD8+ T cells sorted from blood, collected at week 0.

The CDR3 is CASSDLRGSGGSDTQYF. CDR3 in DNA: TGTGCCAGCAGTGACTTGAGAGGTAGCGGGGGGTCAGATACGCAGTATTTT. V and J are TRBV6-1 and TRBJ2-3; 10 bases align to TRBD2. CDR3 length: 17 residues. V was clipped by 3 bases and J by 4 bases; unmatched bases: 10. Per the germline V gene, CDR1 is MNHNS and CDR2 is SASEGT.